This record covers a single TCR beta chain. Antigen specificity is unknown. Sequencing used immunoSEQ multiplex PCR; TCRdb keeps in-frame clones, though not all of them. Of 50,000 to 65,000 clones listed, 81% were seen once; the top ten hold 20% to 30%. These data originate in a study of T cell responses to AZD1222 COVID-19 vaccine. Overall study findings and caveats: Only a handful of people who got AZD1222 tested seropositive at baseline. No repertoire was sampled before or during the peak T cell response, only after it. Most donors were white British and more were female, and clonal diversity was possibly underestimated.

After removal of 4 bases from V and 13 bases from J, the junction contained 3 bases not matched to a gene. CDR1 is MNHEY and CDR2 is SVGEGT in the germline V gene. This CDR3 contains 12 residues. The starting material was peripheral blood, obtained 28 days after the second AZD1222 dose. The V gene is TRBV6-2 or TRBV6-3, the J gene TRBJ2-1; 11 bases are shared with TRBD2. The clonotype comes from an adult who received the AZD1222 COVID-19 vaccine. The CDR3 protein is CASSLGLADQFF. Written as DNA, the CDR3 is TGTGCCAGCAGTTTGGGACTAGCGGACCAGTTCTTC.